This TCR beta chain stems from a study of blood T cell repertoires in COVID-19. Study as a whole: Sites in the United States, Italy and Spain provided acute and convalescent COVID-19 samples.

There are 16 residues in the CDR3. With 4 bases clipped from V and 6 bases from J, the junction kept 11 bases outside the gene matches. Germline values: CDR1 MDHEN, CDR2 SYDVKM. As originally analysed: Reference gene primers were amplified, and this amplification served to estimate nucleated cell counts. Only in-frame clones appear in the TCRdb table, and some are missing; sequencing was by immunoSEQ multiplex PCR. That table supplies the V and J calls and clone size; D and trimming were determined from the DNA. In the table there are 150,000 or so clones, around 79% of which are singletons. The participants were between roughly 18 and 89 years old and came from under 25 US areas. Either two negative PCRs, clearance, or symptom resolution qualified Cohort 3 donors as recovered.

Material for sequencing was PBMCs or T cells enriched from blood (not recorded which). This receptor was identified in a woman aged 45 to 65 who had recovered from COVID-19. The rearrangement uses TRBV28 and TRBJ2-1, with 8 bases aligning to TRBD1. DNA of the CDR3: TGTGCCAGCAGTTCTCCCTCCGGGACAGGTCGCAATGAGCAGTTCTTC. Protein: CASSSPSGTGRNEQFF.